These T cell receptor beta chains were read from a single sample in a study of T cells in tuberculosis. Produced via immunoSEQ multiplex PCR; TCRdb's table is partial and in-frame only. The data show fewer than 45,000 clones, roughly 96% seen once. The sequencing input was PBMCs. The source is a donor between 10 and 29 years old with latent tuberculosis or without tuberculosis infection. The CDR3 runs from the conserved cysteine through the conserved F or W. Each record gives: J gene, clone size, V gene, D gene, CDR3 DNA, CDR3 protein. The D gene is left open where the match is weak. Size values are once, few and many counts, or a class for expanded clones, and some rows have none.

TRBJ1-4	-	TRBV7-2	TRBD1	TGTGCCAGCAGCAAACAGGGGGCAGGAGAAAAACTGTTTTTT	CASSKQGAGEKLFF
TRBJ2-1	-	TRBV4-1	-	TGCGCCAGCAGCCAACTGTGGGAGGTTCACAATGAGCAGTTCTTC	CASSQLWEVHNEQFF
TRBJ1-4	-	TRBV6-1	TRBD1	TGTGCCAGCAGTGAAGACCGGGACAGGGGGCGCGATGAAAAACTGTTTTTT	CASSEDRDRGRDEKLFF
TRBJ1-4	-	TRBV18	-	TGTGCCAGCTCACCACCGAATCAGGGTGGGGAAAAACTGTTTTTT	CASSPPNQGGEKLFF
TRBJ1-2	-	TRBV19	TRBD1	TGTGCCAGTAGTCCAGAGGGGGACAGCTATGGCTACACCTTC	CASSPEGDSYGYTF
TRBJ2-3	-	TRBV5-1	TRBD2	TGCGCCAGCAGTAGGGCGGGAGGGGCCACAGATACGCAGTATTTT	CASSRAGGATDTQYF
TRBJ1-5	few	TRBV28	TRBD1	TGTGCCAGCAGTTTGCTGACAGGGAGCAATCAGCCCCAGCATTTT	CASSLLTGSNQPQHF
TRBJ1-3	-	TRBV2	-	TGTGCCAGCAGCGGCAGGCTTACCTATGGAAACACCATATATTTT	CASSGRLTYGNTIYF
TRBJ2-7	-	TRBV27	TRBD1	TGTGCCAGCAGTGGGGACAGGGACTACGAGCAGTACTTC	CASSGDRDYEQYF
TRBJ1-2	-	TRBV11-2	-	TGTGCCAGCAGCCGGAACAGGGCATATGGCTACACCTTC	CASSRNRAYGYTF
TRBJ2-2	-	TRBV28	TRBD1	TGTGCCAGCAGTCCCCGACAGGGAACCGGGGAGCTGTTTTTT	CASSPRQGTGELFF
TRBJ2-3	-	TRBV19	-	TGTGCCAGTACCATAGGGGCGAACCCATCCACAGATACGCAGTATTTT	CASTIGANPSTDTQYF
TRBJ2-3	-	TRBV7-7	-	TGTGCCAGCAGCCTTTCTTTCCCAGATACGCAGTATTTT	CASSLSFPDTQYF
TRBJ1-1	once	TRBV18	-	TGTGCCAGCTCAGCGACAGGTAACACTGAAGCTTTCTTT	CASSATGNTEAFF
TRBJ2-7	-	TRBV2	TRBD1	TGTGCCAGCTCCCATTTTGGGACAGGGGACGAGCAGTACTTC	CASSHFGTGDEQYF
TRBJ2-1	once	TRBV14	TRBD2	TGTGCCAGCAGCTCAGTGGGAGGGCTGGACAATGAGCAGTTCTTC	CASSSVGGLDNEQFF
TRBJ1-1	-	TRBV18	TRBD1	TGTGCCAGCTCACCTCCGGGACAGGGGTCGGAGACTTTCTTT	CASSPPGQGSETFF
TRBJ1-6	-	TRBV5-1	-	TGCGCCAGCAGCTTGAGGAGGGGTGATAATTCACCCCTCCACTTT	CASSLRRGDNSPLHF
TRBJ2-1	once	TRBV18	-	TGTGCCAGCTCAACCTCAACGGGATTCTACTCCTACAATGAGCAGTTCTTC	CASSTSTGFYSYNEQFF
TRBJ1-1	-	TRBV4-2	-	TGTGCCATCTCTAGGGGGACTGAAGCTTTCTTT	CAISRGTEAFF
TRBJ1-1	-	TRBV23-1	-	TGCGCCAGCAGTCCCTCGGACCGACGACAGGCAAACACTGAAGCTTTCTTT	CASSPSDRRQANTEAFF
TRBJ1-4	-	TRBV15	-	TGTGCCACCAGCAGCGGCGGGGCTAATGAAAAACTGTTTTTT	CATSSGGANEKLFF
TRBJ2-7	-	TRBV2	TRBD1	TGTGCCAGCAACCCCGGGACAGCGTCGGACGAGCAGTACTTC	CASNPGTASDEQYF
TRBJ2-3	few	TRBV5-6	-	TGTGCCAGCAGCTTGGGGCTAGCTGATTGGGCAGATACGCAGTATTTT	CASSLGLADWADTQYF
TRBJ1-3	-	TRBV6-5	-	TGTGCCAGCAGTTACCGGGACATGAACTCTGGAAACACCATATATTTT	CASSYRDMNSGNTIYF
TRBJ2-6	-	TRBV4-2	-	TGTGCCAGCAGCCAAGCAGGTACTGGGGCCAACGTCCTGACTTTC	CASSQAGTGANVLTF
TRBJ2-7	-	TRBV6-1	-	TGTGCCAGCAGTGAACCGCGTAGAATAAACTCCTACGAGCAGTACTTC	CASSEPRRINSYEQYF
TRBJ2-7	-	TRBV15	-	TGTGCCACCAGCAGAGGGTTTGAGTACGAGCAGTACTTC	CATSRGFEYEQYF
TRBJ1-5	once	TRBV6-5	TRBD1	TGTGCCAGCAGAAAGGACAGGTTCAGTCATCAGCCCCAGCATTTT	CASRKDRFSHQPQHF
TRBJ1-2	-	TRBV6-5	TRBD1	TGTGCCAGCAGACCCGACAGGGGTCGTGGCTACACCTTC	CASRPDRGRGYTF
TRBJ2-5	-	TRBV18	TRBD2	TGTGCCAGCTCACCAGGGACTAGCGGGCAAGAGACCCAGTACTTC	CASSPGTSGQETQYF
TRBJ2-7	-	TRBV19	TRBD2	TGTGCCAGTAGTACGAAGAAGCGGGGATCCTACGAGCAGTACTTC	CASSTKKRGSYEQYF
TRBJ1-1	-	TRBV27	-	TGTGCCAGCAGTTTGAAGGGGCTGGCTGAAGCTTTCTTT	CASSLKGLAEAFF
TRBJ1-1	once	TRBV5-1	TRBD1	TGCGCCAGCAGCAACGGACAGGGATCCCCTAACACTGAAGCTTTCTTT	CASSNGQGSPNTEAFF
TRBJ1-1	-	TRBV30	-	TGTGCCTGGAAGCGGGGATGGGACACTGAAGCTTTCTTT	CAWKRGWDTEAFF
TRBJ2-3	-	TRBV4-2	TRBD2	TGTGCCAGCAGCCCGATTGGATCGCTAGCGGGGCCCTCTAGCACAGATACGCAGTATTTT	CASSPIGSLAGPSSTDTQYF
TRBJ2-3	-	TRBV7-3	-	TGTGCCAGCAGCTTAACGTTAGCAGATACGCAGTATTTT	CASSLTLADTQYF
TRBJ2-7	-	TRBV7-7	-	TGTGCCAGCAGCTCCCCGGGTGGGGAGCAGTACTTC	CASSSPGGEQYF
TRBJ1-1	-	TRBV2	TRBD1	TGTGCCAGCACCATCCGTGACGAGGGGGCTTTGAAAACTGAAGCTTTCTTT	CASTIRDEGALKTEAFF
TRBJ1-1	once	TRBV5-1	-	TGCGCCAGCAGCTTGGAAGGTGCAGGGATGGCTTTCTTT	CASSLEGAGMAFF
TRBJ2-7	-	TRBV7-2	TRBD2	TGTGCCAGCAGCGCTCTAGCGGGAGGGCCCCACGAGCAGTACTTC	CASSALAGGPHEQYF
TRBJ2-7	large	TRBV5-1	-	TGCGCCAGCAGCTGGATGGGGCTCAAGGTTTACGAGCAGTACTTC	CASSWMGLKVYEQYF
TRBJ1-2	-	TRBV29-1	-	TGCAGCGTCCGGGACACGCTCTATGGCTACACCTTC	CSVRDTLYGYTF